This T cell receptor (beta chain) was recovered during a study of CD8 T cells in ankylosing spondylitis. General study points: Past studies reported some motif variants in reactive arthritis synovial fluid and blood. Reportedly, disease-linked clones are significantly enriched in ankylosing spondylitis patients' matched synovial fluid.

One entry per CDR3 protein, called by TCRdb with MiXCR from the 5' RACE reads. The sample has under 250,000 distinct CDR3 sequences; under 8.5% are singletons. Turning to this clonotype: What it binds is not known.

Per germline, CDR1 SGHTA and CDR2 FQGNSA. This CDR3 contains 16 residues. The V and J ends lost 3 bases and 10 bases, in that order; junction bases with no gene match: 14. V usage is TRBV7-2 and J usage is TRBJ1-5; 8 bases map to TRBD1. Sample: blood, either unsorted or a sorted T cell fraction (not recorded which). The TCR was taken from a female donor with ankylosing spondylitis or in good health (not recorded which). The CDR3 DNA follows: TGTGCCAGCAGCTTCTACATGGACAGGGCAATCAGCCCCCAGCATTTT. It translates to CASSFYMDRAISPQHF.